Described below is a single T cell receptor (beta chain) sequence and its context. The V gene lost 3 bases and the J gene lost 0 bases, with 7 bases spanning the gap. CDR3 length: 14 amino acids. Germline V lookup: CDR1 SGHTA, CDR2 FQGTGA. The data derive from a study of control samples from healthy donors and cancer patients. Sequenced by immunoSEQ multiplex PCR; TCRdb stores in-frame clones only, minus some. The sample holds 45,000 to 60,000 clones; roughly 94% are singletons and the top ten take less than 4%. Material: blood. This chain joins TRBV7-3 and TRBJ2-3; tentatively, D is TRBD1 (6 bases). The TCR sequence derives from a man aged 25-45 years in good health. The CDR3 DNA reads as TGTGCCAGCAGCTTCGGACAGAGCACAGATACGCAGTATTTT. Its translation: CASSFGQSTDTQYF.